The clone carrying this TCR beta chain has more than one count but fewer than ten. The sample belongs to a study of T cell changes during pregnancy in multiple sclerosis. Germline V gene sequence: CDR1 MDHEN, CDR2 SYDVKM. Trimming pared 6 bases from V and 1 base from J, leaving 3 bases between. The CDR3 contains 11 residues. The method was immunoSEQ multiplex PCR; TCRdb's version includes in-frame clones alone and lacks a portion of them. The sample gives about 92,000 clones, almost 95% of which show up once; 2.2% is in the top ten. The source material was peripheral blood, sampled in the third trimester of pregnancy. This receptor was taken from a female donor with multiple sclerosis, enrolled in a pregnancy study. This chain joins TRBV28 and TRBJ1-2; D ambiguous. Here the CDR3 reads CASSINYGYTF. CDR3 coding DNA: TGTGCCAGCAGCATTAACTATGGCTACACCTTC.